This paragraph reports one TCR beta chain. Antigen unknown. This sample is part of a study of CD4 T cells in relation to SARS-CoV-2 and coronaviruses. Study-wide background: TCR beta CDR3s were sequenced after approximately ten-day antigen culture of PBMCs.

Sorted naive or memory CD4+ cells met CEF peptides for 10 days. TCRdb's table, derived via immunoSEQ multiplex PCR, lists solely in-frame clones and lacks some. The data contain about 43,000 clones, over 75% of them seen just once; the ten biggest clones take up 1.4%. The sample comprised naive CD4+ T cells from PBMCs, cultured in vitro. The subset: naive CD4+ T cells isolated by negative enrichment. This receptor was identified in an adult with COVID-19.

The chain's CDR3 is CATSGTSGQNEQFF. The CDR3 nucleotides are TGTGCCACCAGTGGAACTAGCGGGCAGAATGAGCAGTTCTTC. The chain links TRBV24-1 to TRBJ2-1, with TRBD2 matching 9 bases. Germline assignment: CDR1 KGHDR and CDR2 SFDVKD. CDR3 length: 14 residues. V lost 5 bases, J lost 7 bases, and 5 bases stayed unmatched.